Described below is a single T cell receptor (beta chain) sequence and its context. Its antigen remains undetermined. Base qualities are not provided; no much larger clone lies one nucleotide away. Only healthy Caucasian donors were included. Three pairs of female monozygotic twins, all aged roughly 18 to 30 years, made up the twin cohort. Positive isolation kits from Invitrogen were used to isolate CD4+ and CD8+ T cell populations. Libraries were constructed by 5' RACE. Instrument used: Illumina HiSeq 2000. Template switching introduced a universal primer binding site; the final cDNA contained a unique molecular identifier, enabling accurate counting of TCR cDNA molecules. Specific primers in the conserved constant-segment region were used to synthesize first-strand cDNA for TCR alpha and beta chains. To control for contamination, every cDNA library carried two barcodes: a SMART-Mk sample barcode plus Illumina barcodes. TruSeq adapter sequences, together with Illumina sample barcodes, were added in two successive PCR steps. The Illumina HiSeq platform was used with custom primers to sequence TCR alpha and beta cDNA libraries. Per the authors' processing: MiGEC processed the raw reads to extract unique molecular identifiers, while MiXCR was used to determine the CDR3 positions. For each individual, recombination models were inferred using an EM algorithm with the repgenHMM and IGoR tools. The analysis of shared clonotypes was done with the tcR package in R, with sharing normalized by the product of cloneset sizes. Out-of-frame nonproductive sequences were analyzed to study raw recombination free of thymic and clonal selection effects. TCRdb's own reprocessing of the public reads used fastp at Q25 and MiXCR and kept productive beta chains. One record per CDR3 amino acid sequence lists the most common genes and DNA. TCRdb's processing, not the study's, gives the V and J calls here. The sample table shows about 200,000 distinct CDR3 sequences, and 6.5% are seen once. About 15% of the sample rests with the top ten.

V is reduced by 3 bases and J by 6 bases, leaving a spacing of 11 bases between them. Taken from the germline V gene, the CDR1 and CDR2 loops are MNHEY and SVGEGT. The CDR3, from cysteine to phenylalanine, totals 13 residues. The kept DNA is CDR3 alone, 39 bases in frame from the first base. The record originates from a study of identical twins (TCRdb year 2016). About the study as a whole: To test whether fetal clonotypes persist, this study deep-sequenced TCR alpha and beta repertoires from monozygotic twins, from unrelated adults of various ages, and from cord blood. Replicate twin experiments were performed at different times using different library preparation protocols to rule out contamination. What the research found in general, with its limitations: Abundant cord blood beta clonotypes carried fewer insertions; young adult naive repertoires showed a weaker similar trend, while memory repertoires showed none. In beta out-of-frame sequences, excess twin sharing was weaker, because having fewer shared sequences lowered the signal-to-noise ratio. Because the same donors could not be followed over many years, the conclusions depended on cross-sectional statistical analysis. Compared with coincidental sharing between unrelated individuals, an excess of low generation-probability sequences was observed among out-of-frame TCR alpha sequences shared between twins. In monozygotic twins, out-of-frame TCR alpha sharing was systematically underestimated by recombination models, although the models agreed with sharing between unrelated individuals. Zero-insertion analyses could be partly confounded by invariant T cells such as MAIT and iNKT, though diverse VJ usage argued against such confounding for most clonotypes.

This sample was shared with a second study, whose subject was T cells expressing NK-cell markers. That second publication adds: TCR beta-chain repertoires were profiled in sorted CD3+CD56+NKG2C+, CD3+CD56+NKG2C- and CD3+CD56-NKG2C+ T-cell subsets from seven or eight donors. Of the eight sequenced donors, seven were found to be HCMV-seropositive and one was found to be HCMV-seronegative. In several experiments an anti-gammadeltaTCR antibody was added to restrict sorting to alphabetaTCR-expressing T cells. In several donors, the dominant CD3+CD56+NKG2C+ clonotypes ranked among the top 10 CD8+ clonotypes, making up 1.0-7.0% of CD8+ T cells. Those dominant clonotypes were again the most abundant among CD3+CD56-NKG2C+ cells in a handful of donors, at about 25-65%. Whether the expanded NKG2C-expressing T cell clones were specific for HCMV antigens was left unclear. The eight sequenced donors were randomly selected healthy volunteers, three men and five women. HCMV-specific IgG was detected in serum with a commercial ELISA kit to determine HCMV serostatus. MIGEC was used to demultiplex reads and group reads by UMI, and MiTCR was used to assemble and quantify clonotypes. To exclude erroneous sequences, any TCR cDNA sequence not supported by at least two reads was discarded. Downstream repertoire analysis used the tcR package, and clonotypes were matched across fractions by CDR3 nucleotide sequence plus V segment. VDJmatch was used to annotate antigen specificity against VDJdb, with one amino acid substitution in CDR3 allowed.

The sample taken for sequencing was CD8+ T cells sorted from blood. The origin of this receptor is a woman under 30 in good health. The receptor chain draws on TRBV6-2 or TRBV6-3 and TRBJ1-1; a confident D gene designation cannot be given. The nucleotide sequence is TGTGCCAGCAGTTATTACCCCGGGGCTGAAGCTTTCTTT. This translates into CASSYYPGAEAFF.